These 24 T cell receptor beta chains were all obtained from the same sample, sequenced in a study of regulatory T cells in long-lasting Graves disease. CDR3-region Arm-PCR and iRepertoire HTBI primers produced the TCR beta libraries. TCRdb re-derived calls from the multiplex PCR reads in MiXCR, one entry per CDR3 protein. The sample gives 540,000 or so distinct CDR3 sequences, about 14% of which show up once; roughly 10% is in the top ten. As for time point: newly diagnosed GD, antithyroid drugs for less than 3 months. Construction of the TCR library relied on RNA isolated from PBMCs. These data were likewise used in another study, on T cells in Graves' hyperthyroidism and ophthalmopathy.

Sequences were derived from peripheral blood mononuclear cells (PBMCs), sampled at new diagnosis, from a patient treated with antithyroid drugs. Source of these receptors: a man aged 30-40 years with Graves disease.

This clonotype was observed many times. V is TRBV7-6 and J is TRBJ2-2; no reliable D call. V gave up 4 bases and J gave up 2 bases, with 14 bases separating them. CDR3 length: 16 residues. CDR1 and CDR2 from the germline V gene are SGHVS and FNYEAQ. CDR3 amino acids: CASSSRTGINTGELFF. In DNA, the CDR3 is TGTGCCAGCAGCTCTCGGACCGGAATAAACACCGGGGAGCTGTTTTTT.

Many counts were recorded for this clonotype. V and J are TRBV7-2 and TRBJ2-6; 10 nucleotides align to TRBD2. V dropped 8 bases and J dropped 0; count of bases not matched to a gene: 10. This CDR3 comprises 18 residues. Germline-derived CDR1 and CDR2 are SGHTA and FQGNSA. DNA for the CDR3: TGTGCCAGCGGCCCGGGACTAGCGTTTATCTCTGGGGCCAACGTCCTGACTTTC. It encodes CASGPGLAFISGANVLTF.

This clonotype showed up just a few times. The V call is TRBV29-1, the J call TRBJ2-2; D gene ambiguous. V lost 2 bases and J lost 7, with 5 bases in between. This CDR3 spans 11 amino acids. CDR1 and CDR2 from the germline V gene are SQVTM and ANQGSEA. The CDR3 here is CSVEFFGELFF. CDR3 bases: TGCAGCGTTGAATTTTTCGGGGAGCTGTTTTTT.

This clonotype was observed at least ten times. The chain combines TRBV6-1 with TRBJ2-1; D is unclear. The length of the CDR3 is 15 residues. Germline V lookup: CDR1 MNHNS, CDR2 SASEGT. V shed 6 bases and J shed 0 bases, with 12 bases lying between them. Here the CDR3 reads CASSRGPGSYNEQFF. The CDR3 DNA follows: TGTGCCAGCAGCCGAGGACCGGGCTCCTACAATGAGCAGTTCTTC.

The rearrangement uses TRBV7-9 and TRBJ2-1; D uncertain. V lost 1 base to trimming and J lost 2 bases, with 15 bases between them. Germline values: CDR1 SEHNR, CDR2 FQNEAQ (reference sequence). CDR3 length: 17 amino acids. This CDR3 is CASSLGLARWTYNEQFF. CDR3 DNA sequence: TGTGCCAGCAGCTTAGGATTGGCTAGATGGACCTACAATGAGCAGTTCTTC.

Many counts were recorded for this clonotype. This chain uses TRBV20-1 with TRBJ2-3, with 7 nucleotides matching TRBD2. Trimming removed 5 bases from V and 2 bases from J; junction bases left unmatched: 10. This CDR3 spans 15 amino acids. CDR1 is DFQATT and CDR2 is SNEGSKA in the germline V gene (reference sequence). In nucleotides, the CDR3 is TGCAGTGCTCCGGGTCTCGGGAGGCCCACAGATACGCAGTATTTT. Protein: CSAPGLGRPTDTQYF.

This clonotype showed up just a few times. This chain connects TRBV6-5 to TRBJ2-7; 9 bases map to TRBD1. CDR1 is MNHEY, CDR2 SVGAGI, per germline. V lost 2 bases to trimming and J lost 4 bases; unmatched junction nucleotides: 3. There are 14 residues in the CDR3. This CDR3 is CASSYTGQGYEQYF. In nucleotides, the CDR3 is TGTGCCAGCAGTTACACGGGACAGGGATACGAGCAGTACTTC.

The chain joins TRBV9 to TRBJ2-7, with 9 bases fitting TRBD1. Trimming took 2 bases from V and 5 from J; bases not matched to a gene: 8. The CDR3 has 15 residues. CDR1 and CDR2 from the germline V gene are SGDLS and YYNGEE. DNA for the CDR3: TGTGCCAGCAGCGTCCGGGACAGGGTTATCCACGAGCAGTACTTC. Translation gives CASSVRDRVIHEQYF.

The table lists this clonotype with a few counts. The chain employs TRBV30 and TRBJ1-4, with D maybe TRBD1 (6 bases). Trimming removed 2 bases at V and 3 bases at J, with 13 bases between. The germline CDR1 and CDR2 sequences are GTSNPN and SVGIG (reference sequence). The CDR3 spans 15 residues. The DNA for the CDR3 is TGTGCCTGGAGTAGGGGGGCGCTTGCTAATGAAAAACTGTTTTTT. The encoded protein is CAWSRGALANEKLFF.

This clonotype was seen a few times. The chain is built from TRBV27 and TRBJ2-2, with TRBD2 matching 8 bases. CDR1 MNHEY and CDR2 SMNVEV come from the germline V gene (reference sequence). Unmatched junction bases numbered 8, after V lost 4 bases and J lost 4 bases. CDR3 size: 16 residues. The CDR3 reads CASSSYGAGVTGELFF. The CDR3 bases are TGTGCCAGCAGTTCCTACGGAGCGGGAGTCACCGGGGAGCTGTTTTTT.

This clonotype was found many times. The chain joins TRBV11-2 to TRBJ1-5, with D tentatively TRBD1 (5 bases). CDR1 SGHAT and CDR2 FQNNGV come from the germline V gene. This CDR3 region has 15 residues. V was cut by 1 base and J by 4 bases, with 11 bases left in between. CDR3 residues: CASSLGGSNNQPQHF. The CDR3 coding sequence is TGTGCCAGCAGCTTAGGGGGGAGTAATAATCAGCCCCAGCATTTT.

This clonotype was recorded many times. The chain carries TRBV12-3 or TRBV12-4 and TRBJ2-3; the match to TRBD2 covers 8 bases. The V segment lost 3 bases and the J segment 0 bases; nucleotides outside the gene matches: 5. The CDR3 covers 16 residues. The CDR3 DNA reads as TGTGCCAGCAGTTTTGTTACTAGCGGTAGCACAGATACGCAGTATTTT. This sequence encodes CASSFVTSGSTDTQYF.

This clonotype was detected ten times or more. This chain joins TRBV20-1 and TRBJ2-7, with D perhaps TRBD1 or TRBD2 (5 bases each). The V end lost 4 bases, the J end lost 4 bases, and 11 bases lay between the germline ends. This CDR3 has 12 amino acids. Germline V CDR1 and CDR2: DFQATT, SNEGSKA (reference sequence). The CDR3 DNA is TGCAGTGCTACCGGGGCCACGTACGAGCAGTACTTC. This codes for CSATGATYEQYF.

This clonotype has at least ten counts. This rearrangement joins TRBV12-3 or TRBV12-4 to TRBJ2-1, with TRBD2 matching 16 bases. V lost 3 bases and J lost 11; bases outside the gene matches: 7. CDR3 length equals 16 residues. CDR3 region: CASSFSGTSGRAKQFF. The CDR3 bases are TGTGCCAGCAGTTTTAGTGGGACTAGCGGGAGGGCGAAGCAGTTCTTC.

About this clonotype itself: This sequence may be a read error, since a much larger clone differs from it by one base. The chain employs TRBV12-3 or TRBV12-4 and TRBJ2-7, with 11 bases matching TRBD2. This CDR3 region has 15 residues. J lost 5 bases, V lost 8 bases, and 11 bases had no gene match. CDR3 loop: CASGTGTSGLDEQYF. The CDR3 bases are TGTGCCAGCGGTACCGGGACTAGCGGTCTCGACGAGCAGTACTTC.

This clonotype came up many times. The DNA for the CDR3 is TGTGCCTGGAGTCCTGGGGGGGACAGGCAGTTCTTC. Translation: CAWSPGGDRQFF. This chain links TRBV30 with TRBJ2-1, with D perhaps assigned TRBD1 or TRBD2 (7 bases each). The V end was cut by 2 bases, the J end by 12 bases, with 14 bases between. This CDR3 has 12 amino acids. Germline CDR1 GTSNPN, CDR2 SVGIG (reference sequence).

In its sample, this clonotype was seen many times. This chain links TRBV12-3 or TRBV12-4 with TRBJ2-7; D is possibly TRBD1 (7 bases). The CDR3 has 13 residues. The V end lost 5 bases, the J end lost 4 bases, and 12 bases lay between the germline ends. The DNA of the CDR3 is TGTGCCAGCAGTAGCTCAGGGGGGTACGAGCAGTACTTC. It is translated as CASSSSGGYEQYF.

Points on this clonotype: A much larger clone differs by one base, so this may be a read error. The chain employs TRBV12-3 or TRBV12-4 and TRBJ2-2; D is uncertain. The CDR3 consists of 14 residues. V was shortened by 4 bases and J by 8 bases, with 14 bases between the two germline ends. The CDR3 protein is CASSSGSGRGELFF. CDR3 DNA: TGTGCCAGCAGTTCCGGCTCAGGCCGGGGGGAGCTGTTTTTT.

This clonotype was counted only a few times. The CDR3 nucleotides read TGCAGTGCTAGAGACCCCCGGCGGAAAAACACCGGGGAGCTGTTTTTT. Residues: CSARDPRRKNTGELFF. This sequence joins TRBV20-1 and TRBJ2-2; the D is unclear. Per the germline V gene, CDR1 is DFQATT and CDR2 is SNEGSKA (reference sequence). This CDR3 has 16 amino acids. V was trimmed by 0 bases and J by 2 bases, leaving 13 bases between them.

This clonotype was detected only once. The chain recombines TRBV24-1 with TRBJ2-4; no clear D gene. This CDR3 is 16 amino acids long. V dropped 0 bases and J dropped 4 bases, with 12 bases sitting between them. Germline-derived CDR1 and CDR2 are KGHDR and SFDVKD. The CDR3 sequence: CATSDLQLVGKNIQYF. CDR3 in DNA: TGTGCCACCAGTGATTTGCAATTGGTAGGGAAAAACATTCAGTACTTC.

Many counts were recorded for this clonotype. The chain employs TRBV15 and TRBJ2-3; the match to TRBD2 covers 8 bases. This CDR3 is built from 15 residues. The ends lost 3 bases at V and 3 bases at J; junction bases unmatched: 5. Germline V lookup: CDR1 LNHNV, CDR2 YYDKDF (reference sequence). CDR3 sequence reads: CATSRNIAGTDTQYF. DNA of the CDR3: TGTGCCACCAGCAGGAACATAGCGGGAACAGATACGCAGTATTTT.

The chain has TRBV6-5 and TRBJ1-6, with D possibly matching TRBD1 (5 bases). This CDR3 comprises 15 residues. Germline V gene sequence: CDR1 MNHEY, CDR2 SVGAGI. With 0 bases removed from V and 9 bases from J, the gap between germline ends came to 12 bases. CDR3 region: CASSYSVTGGSPLHF. The CDR3 DNA sequence: TGTGCCAGCAGTTACTCAGTCACTGGGGGTTCACCCCTCCACTTT.

This clonotype occurred many times. The chain links TRBV11-2 to TRBJ2-7; D possibly corresponds to TRBD1 (7 bases). The CDR3 runs 14 residues. CDR1 is SGHAT, CDR2 FQNNGV, per germline. V was pared by 5 bases and J by 6 bases, with 17 bases between. In DNA form, the CDR3 reads TGTGCCAGCAGCGCCGACAGGGTCGGGGGCGAGCAGTACTTC. It specifies CASSADRVGGEQYF.

This clonotype was picked up many times. The chain employs TRBV19 and TRBJ2-3; D not certain. The CDR3 sequence is 14 residues long. Trimming cost V 5 bases and J 3 bases, with 12 bases left between them. In germline, CDR1 is LNHDA, CDR2 SQIVND (reference sequence). The CDR3 loop reads CASSLPAATDTQYF. DNA for the CDR3: TGTGCCAGTAGTCTGCCGGCAGCAACAGATACGCAGTATTTT.